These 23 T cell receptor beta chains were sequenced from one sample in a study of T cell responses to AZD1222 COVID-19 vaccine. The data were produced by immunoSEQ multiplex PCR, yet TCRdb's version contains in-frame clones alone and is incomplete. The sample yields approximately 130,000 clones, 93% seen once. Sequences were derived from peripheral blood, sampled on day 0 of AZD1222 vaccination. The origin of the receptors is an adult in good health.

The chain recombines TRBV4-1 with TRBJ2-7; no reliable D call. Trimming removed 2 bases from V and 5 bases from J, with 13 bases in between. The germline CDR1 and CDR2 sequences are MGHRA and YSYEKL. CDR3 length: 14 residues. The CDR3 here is CASSQPDKNHEQYF. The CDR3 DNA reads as TGCGCCAGCAGCCAACCCGACAAAAACCACGAGCAGTACTTC.

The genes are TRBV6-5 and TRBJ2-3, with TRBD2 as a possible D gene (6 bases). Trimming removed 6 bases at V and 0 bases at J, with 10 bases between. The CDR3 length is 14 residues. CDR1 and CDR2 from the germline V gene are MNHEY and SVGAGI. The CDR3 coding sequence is TGTGCCAGCAGCTTAGCGGCTAGCACAGATACGCAGTATTTT. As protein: CASSLAASTDTQYF.

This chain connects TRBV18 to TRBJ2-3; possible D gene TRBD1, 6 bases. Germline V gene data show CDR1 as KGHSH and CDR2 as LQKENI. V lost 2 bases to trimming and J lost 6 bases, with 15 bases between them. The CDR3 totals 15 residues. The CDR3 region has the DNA TGTGCCAGCTCACCAGGGACATACCCAACGGATACGCAGTATTTT. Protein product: CASSPGTYPTDTQYF. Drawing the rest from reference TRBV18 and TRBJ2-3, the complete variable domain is NAGVMQNPRHLVRRRGQEARLRCSPMKGHSHVYWYRQLPEEGLKFMVYLQKENIIDESGMPKERFSAEFPKEGPSILRIQQVVRGDSAAYFCASSPGTYPTDTQYFGPGTRLTVL.

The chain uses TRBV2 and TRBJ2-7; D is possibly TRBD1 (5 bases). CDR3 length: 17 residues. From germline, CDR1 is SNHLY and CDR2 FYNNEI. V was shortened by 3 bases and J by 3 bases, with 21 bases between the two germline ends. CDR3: CASSEGWGVLGDYEQYF. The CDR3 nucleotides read TGTGCCAGCAGTGAGGGTTGGGGCGTCCTTGGGGACTACGAGCAGTACTTC.

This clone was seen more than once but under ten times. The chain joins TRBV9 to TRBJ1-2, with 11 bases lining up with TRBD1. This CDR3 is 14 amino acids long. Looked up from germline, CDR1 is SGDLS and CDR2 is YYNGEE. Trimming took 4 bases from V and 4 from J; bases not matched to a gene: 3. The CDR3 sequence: CASSQGTGGYGYTF. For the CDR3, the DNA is TGTGCCAGCAGCCAAGGGACAGGGGGCTATGGCTACACCTTC.

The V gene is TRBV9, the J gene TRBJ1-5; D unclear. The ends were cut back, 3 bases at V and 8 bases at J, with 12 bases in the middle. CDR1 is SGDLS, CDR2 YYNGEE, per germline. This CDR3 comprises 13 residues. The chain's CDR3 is CASSASPFEPQHF. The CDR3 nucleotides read TGTGCCAGCAGCGCTTCACCTTTTGAGCCCCAGCATTTT.

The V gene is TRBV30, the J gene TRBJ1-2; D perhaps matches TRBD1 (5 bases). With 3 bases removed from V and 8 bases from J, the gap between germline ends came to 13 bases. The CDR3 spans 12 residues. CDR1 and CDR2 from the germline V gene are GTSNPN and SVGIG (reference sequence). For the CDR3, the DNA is TGTGCCTGGAGGCTGGGGCGGTCAGGCTACACCTTC. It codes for CAWRLGRSGYTF. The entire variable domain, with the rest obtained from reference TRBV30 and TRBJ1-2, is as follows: SQTIHQWPATLVQPVGSPLSLECTVEGTSNPNLYWYRQAAGRGLQLLFYSVGIGQISSEVPQNLSASRPQDRQFILSSKKLLLSDSGFYLCAWRLGRSGYTFGSGTRLTVV.

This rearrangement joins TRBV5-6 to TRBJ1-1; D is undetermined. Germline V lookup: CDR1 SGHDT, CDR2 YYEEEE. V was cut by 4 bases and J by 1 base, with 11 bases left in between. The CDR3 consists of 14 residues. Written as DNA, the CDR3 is TGTGCCAGCAGCATTGCCCTCCAGAACACTGAAGCTTTCTTT. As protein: CASSIALQNTEAFF. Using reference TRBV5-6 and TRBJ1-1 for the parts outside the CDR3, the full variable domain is DAGVTQSPTHLIKTRGQQVTLRCSPKSGHDTVSWYQQALGQGPQFIFQYYEEEERQRGNFPDRFSGHQFPNYSSELNVNALLLGDSALYLCASSIALQNTEAFFGQGTRLTVV.

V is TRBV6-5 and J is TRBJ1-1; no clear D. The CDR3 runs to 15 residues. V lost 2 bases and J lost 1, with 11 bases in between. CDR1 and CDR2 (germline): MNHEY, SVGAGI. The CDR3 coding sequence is TGTGCCAGCAGTTACCACGCAGTCCCGAACACTGAAGCTTTCTTT. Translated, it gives CASSYHAVPNTEAFF.

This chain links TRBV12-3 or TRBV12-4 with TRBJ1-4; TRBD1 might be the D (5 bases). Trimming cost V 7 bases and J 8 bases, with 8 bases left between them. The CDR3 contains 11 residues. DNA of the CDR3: TGTGCCAGCACCTCAGGGGAAAAACTGTTTTTT. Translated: CASTSGEKLFF.

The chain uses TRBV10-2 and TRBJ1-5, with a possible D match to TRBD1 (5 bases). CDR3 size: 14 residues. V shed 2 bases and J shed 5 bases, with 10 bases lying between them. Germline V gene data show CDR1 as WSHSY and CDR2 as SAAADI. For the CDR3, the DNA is TGCGCCAGCAGTGAGCGGGACTTGGATCAGCCCCAGCATTTT. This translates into CASSERDLDQPQHF.

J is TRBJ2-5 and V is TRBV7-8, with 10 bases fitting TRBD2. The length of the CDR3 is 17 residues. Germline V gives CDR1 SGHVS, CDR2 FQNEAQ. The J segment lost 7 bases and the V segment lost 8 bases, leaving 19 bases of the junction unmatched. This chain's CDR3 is CASPPNPAGGPNGTQYF. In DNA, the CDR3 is TGTGCCAGCCCCCCTAACCCAGCGGGGGGGCCTAATGGGACCCAGTACTTC.

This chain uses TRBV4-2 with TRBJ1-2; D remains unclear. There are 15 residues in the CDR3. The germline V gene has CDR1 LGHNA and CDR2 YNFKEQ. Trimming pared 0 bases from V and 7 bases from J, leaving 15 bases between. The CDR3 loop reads CASSQDLRRTGGYTF. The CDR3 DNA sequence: TGTGCCAGCAGCCAAGATCTTCGGAGAACGGGTGGCTACACCTTC.

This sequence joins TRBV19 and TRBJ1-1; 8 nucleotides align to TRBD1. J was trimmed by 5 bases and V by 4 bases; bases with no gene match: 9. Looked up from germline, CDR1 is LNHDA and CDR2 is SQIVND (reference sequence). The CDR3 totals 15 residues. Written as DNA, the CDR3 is TGTGCCAGTAGTACTTGGGACAGGTGGGCTACTGAAGCTTTCTTT. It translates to CASSTWDRWATEAFF.

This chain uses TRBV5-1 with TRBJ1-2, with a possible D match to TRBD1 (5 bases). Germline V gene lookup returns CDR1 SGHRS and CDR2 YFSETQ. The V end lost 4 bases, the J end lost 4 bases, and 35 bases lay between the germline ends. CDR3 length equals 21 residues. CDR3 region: CASSTSSAGDATLVDVYGYTF. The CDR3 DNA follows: TGCGCCAGCAGCACCTCCTCGGCCGGGGACGCGACACTAGTGGACGTCTATGGCTACACCTTC.

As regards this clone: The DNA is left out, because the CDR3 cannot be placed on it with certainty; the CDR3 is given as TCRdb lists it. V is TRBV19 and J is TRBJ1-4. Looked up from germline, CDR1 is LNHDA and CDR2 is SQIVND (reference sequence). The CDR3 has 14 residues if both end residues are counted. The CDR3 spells CASTSGTTNEKLFF.

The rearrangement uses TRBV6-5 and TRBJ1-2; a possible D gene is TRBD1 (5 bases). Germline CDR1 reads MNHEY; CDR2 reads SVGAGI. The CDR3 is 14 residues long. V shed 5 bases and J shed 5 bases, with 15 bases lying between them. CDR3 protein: CASSPIGDGYGYTF. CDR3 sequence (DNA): TGTGCCAGCAGTCCGATAGGGGACGGATATGGCTACACCTTC.

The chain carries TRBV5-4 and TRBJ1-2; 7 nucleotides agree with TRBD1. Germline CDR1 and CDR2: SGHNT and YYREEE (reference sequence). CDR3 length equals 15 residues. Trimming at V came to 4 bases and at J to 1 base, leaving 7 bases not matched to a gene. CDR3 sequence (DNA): TGTGCCAGCAGCCCGGGACAGCGTTTTAACTATGGCTACACCTTC. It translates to CASSPGQRFNYGYTF.

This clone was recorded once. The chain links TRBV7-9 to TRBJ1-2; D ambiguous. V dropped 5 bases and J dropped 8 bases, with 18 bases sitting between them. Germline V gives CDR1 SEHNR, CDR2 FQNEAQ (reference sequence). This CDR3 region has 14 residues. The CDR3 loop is CASSVGDSRRGYTF. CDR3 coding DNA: TGTGCCAGCAGCGTGGGCGACTCCCGGCGAGGCTACACCTTC.

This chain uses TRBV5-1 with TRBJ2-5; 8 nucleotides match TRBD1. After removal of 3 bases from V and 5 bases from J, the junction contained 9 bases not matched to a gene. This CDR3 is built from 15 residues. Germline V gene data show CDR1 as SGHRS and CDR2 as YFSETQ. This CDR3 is CASSSGQGGWETQYF. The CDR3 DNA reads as TGCGCCAGCAGCTCAGGACAGGGTGGGTGGGAGACCCAGTACTTC.

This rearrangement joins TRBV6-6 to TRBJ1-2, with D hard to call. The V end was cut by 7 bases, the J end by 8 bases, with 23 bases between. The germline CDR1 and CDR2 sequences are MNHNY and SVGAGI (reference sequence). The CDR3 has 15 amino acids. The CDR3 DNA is TGTGCCAGCAACGAAGGGCGTCTCACGATGGGAGGCTACACCTTC. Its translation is CASNEGRLTMGGYTF.

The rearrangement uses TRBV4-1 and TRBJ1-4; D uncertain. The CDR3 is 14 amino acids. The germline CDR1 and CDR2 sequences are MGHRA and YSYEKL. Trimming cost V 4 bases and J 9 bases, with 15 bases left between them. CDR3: CASSPEGPDKKLFF. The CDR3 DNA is TGCGCCAGCAGCCCGGAGGGCCCCGACAAAAAACTGTTTTTT.

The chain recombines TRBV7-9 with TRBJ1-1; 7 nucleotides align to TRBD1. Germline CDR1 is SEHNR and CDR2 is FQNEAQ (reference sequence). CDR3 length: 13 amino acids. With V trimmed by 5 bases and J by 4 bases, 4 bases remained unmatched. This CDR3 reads CASSAGGRTEAFF. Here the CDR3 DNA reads TGTGCCAGCAGCGCAGGGGGTCGCACTGAAGCTTTCTTT.